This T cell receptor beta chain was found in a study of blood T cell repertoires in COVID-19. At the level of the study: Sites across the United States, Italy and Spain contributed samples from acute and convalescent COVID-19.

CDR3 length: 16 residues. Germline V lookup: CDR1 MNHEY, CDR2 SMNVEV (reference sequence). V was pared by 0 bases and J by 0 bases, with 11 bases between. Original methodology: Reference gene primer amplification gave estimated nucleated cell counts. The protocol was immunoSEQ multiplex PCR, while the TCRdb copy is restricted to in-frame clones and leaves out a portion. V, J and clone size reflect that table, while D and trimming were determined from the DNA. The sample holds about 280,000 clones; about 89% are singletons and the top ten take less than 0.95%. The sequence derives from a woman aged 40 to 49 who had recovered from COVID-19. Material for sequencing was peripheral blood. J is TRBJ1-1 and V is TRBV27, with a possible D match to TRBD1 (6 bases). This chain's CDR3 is CASSLSWDIMNTEAFF. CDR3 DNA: TGTGCCAGCAGTTTATCCTGGGACATAATGAACACTGAAGCTTTCTTT.